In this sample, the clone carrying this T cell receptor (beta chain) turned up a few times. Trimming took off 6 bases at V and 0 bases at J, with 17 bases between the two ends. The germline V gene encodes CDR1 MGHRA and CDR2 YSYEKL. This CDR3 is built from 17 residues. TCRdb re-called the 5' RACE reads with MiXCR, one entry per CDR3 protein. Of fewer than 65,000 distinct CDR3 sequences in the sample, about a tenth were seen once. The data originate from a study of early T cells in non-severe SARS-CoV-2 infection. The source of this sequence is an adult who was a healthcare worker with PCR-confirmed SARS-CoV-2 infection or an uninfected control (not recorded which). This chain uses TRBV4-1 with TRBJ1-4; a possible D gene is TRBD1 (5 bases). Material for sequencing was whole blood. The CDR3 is CASSLHRGRATNEKLFF. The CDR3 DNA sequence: TGCGCCAGCAGTCTCCATCGGGGGAGAGCAACTAATGAAAAACTGTTTTTT.